This T cell receptor beta chain came from a study of cytomegalovirus exposure and HLA in healthy donors. The overall study: The early release's HLA-typed donors yielded 80 million to 95 million unique TCRs.

Both 60 Vbeta primers and 13 Jbeta primers went into the PCR. Using immunoSEQ multiplex PCR, the repertoire was profiled, and TCRdb retains in-frame clones only, with some absent. Of 220,000 or so clones in the sample, roughly 75% were seen once. Germline V lookup: CDR1 MNHNS, CDR2 SASEGT. The CDR3 extends over 15 amino acids. Unmatched junction bases numbered 8, after V lost 7 bases and J lost 2 bases. Sequenced sample: PBMCs. V usage is TRBV6-1 and J usage is TRBJ1-5; 7 nucleotides match TRBD1. The receptor was derived from a woman aged 30 to 39 in good health and CMV-seronegative. The DNA for the CDR3 is TGTGCCAGCACGGCGGGCACAGGGGGCAATCAGCCCCAGCATTTT. It is translated as CASTAGTGGNQPQHF.